This T cell receptor (beta chain) was recovered during a study of blood T cell repertoires in COVID-19. As for the study in general: Whether acute or convalescent, the COVID-19 samples came from the United States, Italy and Spain. PBMCs, B-cell-depleted T cells, or T cells provided the cDNA or gDNA that made up the material.

In the original workflow: It was from reference gene primer amplification that nucleated cell counts were estimated. Measured with immunoSEQ multiplex PCR; TCRdb has only the in-frame clones, and not every one. That table furnishes V, J and clone size, whereas the DNA furnished D and trimming. This sample carries 120,000 to 150,000 clones, approximately 80% of them seen once, and the ten largest clones take 7% to 9%. Germline V lookup: CDR1 SGHAT, CDR2 FQNNGV. This CDR3 comprises 13 residues. V was clipped by 5 bases and J by 6 bases; unmatched bases: 4. V usage is TRBV11-2 and J usage is TRBJ1-2; 9 nucleotides align to TRBD1. The specimen sequenced was peripheral blood. The receptor was isolated from a human donor with acute or convalescent COVID-19. The donor label of this sample is uncertain. CDR3 nucleotides: TGTGCCAGCAGCCACAGGGGGCTTCATGGCTACACCTTC. This encodes CASSHRGLHGYTF.